The 5 T cell receptor beta chains reported below all come from one sample, sequenced in a study of cytomegalovirus exposure and HLA in healthy donors. The PCR was carried out with 60 Vbeta primers and 13 Jbeta primers. TCRdb's copy holds only in-frame clones and misses some; the assay was immunoSEQ multiplex PCR. The sample shows 150,000 to 200,000 clones, about 75% of them seen only once. The sample was PBMCs. These receptors were taken from a man aged 35-49 years in good health and CMV-seropositive.

The chain carries TRBV2 and TRBJ1-2, with 7 positions matching TRBD1. Germline values: CDR1 SNHLY, CDR2 FYNNEI. The V gene end was trimmed by 7 bases and the J gene end by 7 bases; junction bases not matched to a gene: 12. The CDR3 runs 14 residues. As DNA, the CDR3 is TGTGCCAGCACTGGCCCTGGACAGGCCAGTGGCTACACCTTC. It yields the protein CASTGPGQASGYTF.

The chain carries TRBV2 and TRBJ2-1; perhaps TRBD2 as D (6 bases). Germline CDR1 and CDR2: SNHLY and FYNNEI. The CDR3 runs 14 residues. V lost 0 bases, J lost 7 bases, and 10 bases lay in between. The DNA for the CDR3 is TGTGCCAGCAGTGAAGCGATGGAGGGAAATGAGCAGTTCTTC. Its protein product is CASSEAMEGNEQFF.

V gene TRBV7-9 combines with J gene TRBJ2-1; 10 nucleotides match TRBD1. Germline CDR1 is SEHNR and CDR2 is FQNEAQ (reference sequence). Germline trimming cut 5 bases from V and 7 bases from J; bases unmatched to any gene: 8. This CDR3 contains 15 residues. The DNA for the CDR3 is TGTGCCAGCAGCGCCACGGGACAGGGGATTAATGAGCAGTTCTTC. Translating it yields CASSATGQGINEQFF.

This chain joins TRBV5-1 and TRBJ2-3; 8 nucleotides agree with TRBD1. Looked up from germline, CDR1 is SGHRS and CDR2 is YFSETQ. The ends lost 5 bases at V and 1 base at J; junction bases unmatched: 6. CDR3 size: 15 residues. CDR3 protein: CASRRQGLGTDTQYF. The CDR3 DNA reads TGCGCCAGCAGGAGACAGGGGCTCGGCACAGATACGCAGTATTTT.

This clone was seen only once. The V gene is TRBV28, the J gene TRBJ2-1, with 7 bases aligning to TRBD2. V shed 6 bases, J shed 0 bases, and the junction held 8 bases outside the gene matches. Germline values: CDR1 MDHEN, CDR2 SYDVKM. This CDR3 contains 16 residues. Here the CDR3 DNA reads TGTGCCAGCAGGCGGGGAGGGGTCCGCTCCTACAATGAGCAGTTCTTC. Protein: CASRRGGVRSYNEQFF.